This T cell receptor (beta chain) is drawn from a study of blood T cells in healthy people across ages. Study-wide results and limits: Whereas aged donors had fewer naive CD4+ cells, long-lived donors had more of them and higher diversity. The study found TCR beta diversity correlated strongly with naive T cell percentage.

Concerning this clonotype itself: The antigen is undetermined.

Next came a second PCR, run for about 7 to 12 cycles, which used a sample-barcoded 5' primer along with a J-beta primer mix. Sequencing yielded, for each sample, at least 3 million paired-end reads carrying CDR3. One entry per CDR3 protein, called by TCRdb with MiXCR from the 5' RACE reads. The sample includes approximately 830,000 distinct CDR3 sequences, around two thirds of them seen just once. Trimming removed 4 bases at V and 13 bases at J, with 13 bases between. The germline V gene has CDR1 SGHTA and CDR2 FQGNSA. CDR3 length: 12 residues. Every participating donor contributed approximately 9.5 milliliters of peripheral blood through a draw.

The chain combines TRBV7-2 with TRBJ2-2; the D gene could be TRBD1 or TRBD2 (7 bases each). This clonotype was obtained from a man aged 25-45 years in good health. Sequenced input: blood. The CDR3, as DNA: TGTGCCAGCAGCTCGCAGGGGGGGTGGCTGTTTTTT. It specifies CASSSQGGWLFF.